Given below is one T cell receptor beta chain in context. The J segment lost 5 bases and the V segment lost 0 bases, leaving 6 bases of the junction unmatched. Germline-derived CDR1 and CDR2 are KGHSH and LQKENI. This CDR3 spans 15 amino acids. Alongside a J-beta primer mix, a sample-barcoded 5' primer served in a second PCR lasting about 7 to 11 cycles. TCRdb re-called the 5' RACE reads with MiXCR, one entry per CDR3 protein. The sample has about 1 million distinct CDR3 sequences; more than 35% are singletons. The data stem from a study of blood T cells in healthy people across ages. The chain carries TRBV18 and TRBJ1-2; 7 positions agree with TRBD1. The sequenced sample consisted of blood. The TCR comes from a woman in her sixties in good health. The CDR3: CASSPPDREGYGYTF. The DNA of the CDR3 is TGTGCCAGCTCACCACCAGACAGGGAAGGGTATGGCTACACCTTC.